This TCR beta chain emerged from a study of T cell changes during pregnancy in multiple sclerosis. Assay used: immunoSEQ multiplex PCR; TCRdb lists only in-frame clones, some missing. The sample yields 30,000 to 35,000 clones, about nine tenths seen once. The CDR3 has 14 residues. Unmatched junction bases numbered 4, after V lost 2 bases and J lost 3 bases. CDR1 is SGDLS, CDR2 YYNGEE, per germline. This clone is a singleton in its sample. This rearrangement joins TRBV9 to TRBJ1-1; 7 positions match TRBD1. Specimen: CD8+ T cells from peripheral blood mononuclear cells, collected in the second trimester of pregnancy. The receptor's source is a female donor with multiple sclerosis, enrolled in a pregnancy study. CDR3 DNA: TGTGCCAGCAGCGTTGACAGGGCGGACACTGAAGCTTTCTTT. Translated, it gives CASSVDRADTEAFF. The complete variable domain, with remaining parts taken from reference TRBV9 and TRBJ1-1, reads DSGVTQTPKHLITATGQRVTLRCSPRSGDLSVYWYQQSLDQGLQFLIQYYNGEERAKGNILERFSAQQFPDLHSELNLSSLELGDSALYFCASSVDRADTEAFFGQGTRLTVV.